The 23 T cell receptor beta chains below come from one sample, sequenced in a study of Tregs in tolerant kidney transplant recipients. Clones were read by immunoSEQ multiplex PCR, and TCRdb kept only the in-frame ones, dropping some. The table for this sample gives approximately 30,000 clones. Related graft donors supplied nonmyeloablative bone marrow transplants, and mixed chimerism was transient. Sequencing was performed on CD4+ T cells from blood (PBMCs), taken 24 months after the transplant. Receptor source: a human patient who received a combined kidney and bone marrow transplant. Some T cells may possibly be graft donor cells.

Comments on this clone: The read ends 3 residues before the CDR3 terminus; that terminus is restored from the germline J gene. The rearrangement links TRBV20-1 to TRBJ1-2; D not certain. The CDR3 covers 11 residues. Germline V lookup: CDR1 DFQATT, CDR2 SNEGSKA (reference sequence). The covered CDR3 bases are TGCAGTGCATGGGCTCAAAGGTTA. Translated, it gives CSAWAQRL. The full-length CDR3 reads as CSAWAQRLYTF.

Considering frequency, this clone is medium-sized. The read finishes 3 residues shy of the CDR3 end, and the germline J gene is used to complete it. V is TRBV5-1 and J is TRBJ1-2; a possible D gene is TRBD1 (5 bases). This CDR3 is built from 14 residues. CDR1 is SGHRS and CDR2 is YFSETQ in the germline V gene. This chain's CDR3 is CASSSGGGTVGYTF. The sequenced part of the CDR3 DNA is TGCGCCAGCAGCTCGGGGGGGGGTACAGTCGGC.

With regard to this clone: The read ends 3 residues shy of where the CDR3 ends; the end is completed using the germline J gene. The rearrangement joins TRBV19 to TRBJ1-3; 9 bases are shared with TRBD1. Germline lookup yields CDR1 LNHDA and CDR2 SQIVND (reference sequence). The CDR3 consists of 16 residues. V lost 3 bases, J lost 2 bases, and 5 bases stayed unmatched. The CDR3 DNA, read in part, is TGTGCCAGTAGTATGTATGGGACAGGGCCTGGAAACACC. Its translation: CASSMYGTGPGNT. The CDR3, in full, reads CASSMYGTGPGNTIYF.

On this clone itself: The read ends 3 residues shy of where the CDR3 ends; the end is completed using the germline J gene. The J gene is TRBJ2-3, the V gene TRBV5-1, with D tentatively TRBD1 (5 bases). Germline lookup yields CDR1 SGHRS and CDR2 YFSETQ. The CDR3 loop spans 15 amino acids. Trimming removed 0 bases from V and 3 bases from J, with 11 bases in between. The CDR3: CASSLVGLGTDTQYF. The sequenced CDR3 bases are TGCGCCAGCAGCTTGGTGGGGCTAGGAACAGATACG.

Concerning this clone: The read ends 3 residues early relative to the CDR3; the germline J gene fills the gap. The chain is built from TRBV11-2 and TRBJ2-7; D remains unclear. CDR1 is SGHAT and CDR2 is FQNNGV in the germline V gene. CDR3 length: 15 residues. The germline V and J ends were trimmed by 0 bases and 2 bases, with 11 bases remaining between them. This chain's CDR3 is CASSLDPGTPYEQYF. Partial CDR3 DNA: TGTGCCAGCAGCTTAGATCCAGGAACCCCCTACGAG.

Concerning this clone itself: The missing CDR3 end, 3 residues past where the read stops, is filled in from the germline J gene. This sequence joins TRBV18 and TRBJ2-7, with 8 bases matching TRBD2. V gave up 3 bases and J gave up 2 bases; unmatched junction bases: 9. The CDR3 contains 16 residues. Germline CDR1 KGHSH, CDR2 LQKENI. The CDR3 loop is CASSPVVSSGPYEQYF. CDR3 DNA (partial): TGTGCCAGCTCACCGGTCGTGTCTAGCGGGCCCTACGAG.

With respect to this clone: The read is 3 residues too short to cover the CDR3 end, so that end is filled in from the germline J gene. The chain joins TRBV7-3 to TRBJ2-7, with TRBD1 matching over 10 bases. Germline CDR1 and CDR2: SGHTA and FQGTGA. The CDR3 has 15 residues. With V trimmed by 2 bases and J by 2 bases, 3 bases remained unmatched. CDR3 DNA (partial): TGTGCCAGCAGCTTACTAGGGACAGGGGCCTACGAG. It is translated as CASSLLGTGAYE. The entire CDR3 protein is CASSLLGTGAYEQYF. Supplemented by reference TRBV7-3 and TRBJ2-7, the full variable domain reads GAGVSQTPSNKVTEKGKYVELRCDPISGHTALYWYRQSLGQGPEFLIYFQGTGAADDSGLPNDRFFAVRPEGSVSTLKIQRTERGDSAVYLCASSLLGTGAYEQYFGPGTRLTVT.

Worth noting for this clone: Read data end 3 residues before the CDR3 end; the end is taken from the germline J gene. The V call is TRBV2, the J call TRBJ1-3, with unresolved D. Germline V gene sequence: CDR1 SNHLY, CDR2 FYNNEI. The CDR3 has 16 amino acids. Trimming stripped 4 bases from V and 0 bases from J, with 13 bases between. CDR3 bases read: TGTGCCAGCAGTGGTCTAACCGCGGACTCTGGAAACACC. This codes for CASSGLTADSGNT. The full CDR3 protein is CASSGLTADSGNTIYF.

Turning to this clone: The CDR3 end lies 3 residues beyond the end of the read and is filled in from the germline J gene. The rearrangement joins TRBV29-1 to TRBJ2-3, with a possible D match to TRBD1 (6 bases). Germline V CDR1 and CDR2: SQVTM, ANQGSEA. The CDR3 spans 12 residues. The V gene lost 5 bases and the J gene lost 4 bases, with 10 bases spanning the gap. CDR3 DNA (partial): TGCAGCGTTCAAACAGGGCCAGATACG. The encoded protein is CSVQTGPDT. The whole CDR3 reads CSVQTGPDTQYF.

With regard to this clone: The CDR3 end falls 3 residues outside the read, so it is completed with the germline J gene. The chain employs TRBV7-9 and TRBJ2-2; weak D call: TRBD2 (5 bases). With 4 bases removed from V and 1 base from J, the gap between germline ends came to 10 bases. The CDR3 runs to 15 residues. The germline gives CDR1 SEHNR, CDR2 FQNEAQ (reference sequence). The CDR3 spells CASSSGRGNTGELFF. CDR3 DNA (partial): TGTGCCAGCAGCTCCGGACGGGGGAACACCGGGGAG.

About this clone: The CDR3 extends 3 residues past the end of the read, so its final part is completed from the germline J gene. The chain carries TRBV6-2 or TRBV6-3 and TRBJ2-3; TRBD2 matches at 13 bases. The CDR3 has 16 residues. J was trimmed by 5 bases and V by 6 bases; bases with no gene match: 8. Germline CDR1 MNHEY, CDR2 SVGEGT. The CDR3 reads CASSLGTSGTVDTQYF. The DNA read from the CDR3 is TGTGCCAGCAGCCTCGGGACTAGCGGGACGGTAGATACG.

About this clone: The read stops 3 residues short of the end of the CDR3; the missing end is completed from the germline J gene. V is TRBV2 and J is TRBJ1-4, with TRBD1 identical over 7 bases. Germline CDR1 is SNHLY and CDR2 is FYNNEI. The CDR3 sequence is 11 residues long. The junction had 0 bases not matched to a gene; V was cut back by 8 bases and J by 6 bases. The CDR3 loop is CASGQDEKLFF. The covered CDR3 bases are TGTGCCAGCGGACAGGATGAAAAA.

CDR3 loop: CAISGQAEAFF. Partial CDR3 DNA: TGTGCCATCAGCGGACAGGCTGAA. This chain joins TRBV10-3 and TRBJ1-1; 7 bases align to TRBD1. The CDR3 end lies 3 residues beyond the end of the read and is filled in from the germline J gene. V lost 6 bases, J lost 6 bases, and 1 base stayed unmatched. This CDR3 comprises 11 residues. Germline lookup yields CDR1 ENHRY and CDR2 SYGVKD.

In the case of this clone: The CDR3 goes on 3 residues after the read ends, and that part is filled in from the germline J gene. This sequence joins TRBV12-3 or TRBV12-4 and TRBJ2-7; 10 bases are a match to TRBD1. The J segment lost 3 bases and the V segment lost 6 bases, leaving 5 bases of the junction unmatched. This CDR3 is 14 amino acids long. CDR3 DNA (partial): TGTGCCAGCAGCAAGGACAGGGGGGTCTACGAG. Translating gives CASSKDRGVYE. The whole CDR3 sequence reads CASSKDRGVYEQYF.

In the case of this clone: The read comes to an end 3 residues before the CDR3 does, leaving the germline J gene to fill in the end. V and J are TRBV12-3 or TRBV12-4 and TRBJ2-2; the match to TRBD2 covers 11 bases. V shed 6 bases and J 6 bases; nucleotides not matched to a gene: 3. The CDR3 sequence is 14 residues long. CDR3: CASRAGLAAGELFF. Partial CDR3 DNA: TGTGCCAGCAGGGCGGGACTAGCGGCCGGGGAG.

With respect to this clone: The CDR3 end lies 3 residues beyond the end of the read and is filled in from the germline J gene. This chain joins TRBV6-2 or TRBV6-3 and TRBJ2-3; 8 bases are a match to TRBD1. V gave up 2 bases and J gave up 6 bases; unmatched junction bases: 10. Per germline, CDR1 MNHEY and CDR2 SVGEGT. This CDR3 contains 16 residues. Partial CDR3 DNA: TGTGCCAGCAGTTACAGCGGACAGGGAATAGACGATACG. This sequence encodes CASSYSGQGIDDT. The complete CDR3 protein is CASSYSGQGIDDTQYF.

Worth noting for this clone: Read coverage stops 3 residues before the CDR3 terminus; the germline J gene supplies the remainder. This chain uses TRBV5-6 with TRBJ2-5, with a weak D call TRBD1 (5 bases). V was shortened by 3 bases and J by 5 bases, with 11 bases between the two germline ends. The CDR3 is made up of 13 amino acids. Germline assignment: CDR1 SGHDT and CDR2 YYEEEE. The CDR3: CASSSGIVETQYF. The CDR3 DNA, read in part, is TGTGCCAGCAGCTCAGGGATCGTCGAGACC.

Details on this clone: The CDR3 end is not reached by the read, which stops 3 residues before it; the germline J gene fills it in. The chain links TRBV28 to TRBJ2-3; 7 bases map to TRBD1. Trimming cost V 6 bases and J 0 bases; bases outside gene matches: 6. Germline CDR1 is MDHEN and CDR2 is SYDVKM. This CDR3 has 15 residues. CDR3 DNA (partial): TGTGCCAGCAGGGGGAACAGGGGCAGCACAGATACG. Translating gives CASRGNRGSTDT. The full-length CDR3 reads as CASRGNRGSTDTQYF.

The covered CDR3 bases are TGTGCCAGCAGCCTCCAGACATCCGATACG. Translating it yields CASSLQTSDT. In full, the CDR3 is CASSLQTSDTQYF. The chain has TRBV7-6 and TRBJ2-3, with D hard to call. The CDR3 is cut off 3 residues early in the read; its end comes from the germline J gene. This CDR3 is built from 13 residues. The V gene lost 5 bases and the J gene lost 6 bases, with 12 bases spanning the gap. Germline V gene data show CDR1 as SGHVS and CDR2 as FNYEAQ.

On this clone itself: The CDR3 end falls 3 residues outside the read, so it is completed with the germline J gene. The chain has TRBV7-2 and TRBJ2-1; tentative D call: TRBD2 (5 bases). The length of the CDR3 is 15 residues. Germline CDR1 reads SGHTA; CDR2 reads FQGNSA. Trimming pared 1 base from V and 3 bases from J, leaving 10 bases between. The covered CDR3 bases are TGTGCCAGCAGCTTAGTGGCGACTAACTACAATGAG. Its translation is CASSLVATNYNE. The full CDR3 reads CASSLVATNYNEQFF.

With respect to this clone: The CDR3 end is not reached by the read, which stops 3 residues before it; the germline J gene fills it in. The V gene is TRBV20-1, the J gene TRBJ1-6; 7 bases fit TRBD1. Germline V gene sequence: CDR1 DFQATT, CDR2 SNEGSKA (reference sequence). The CDR3 totals 15 residues. The ends lost 6 bases at V and 2 bases at J; junction bases unmatched: 7. The CDR3 loop reads CSATDRDPYNSPLHF. Partial CDR3 DNA: TGCAGTGCAACCGACAGGGATCCCTATAATTCACCC.

Note on this clone: The read ends 3 residues before the CDR3 terminus; that terminus is restored from the germline J gene. The gene calls are TRBV20-1 and TRBJ2-3, with D possibly TRBD2 on 5 matching bases. Trimming removed 1 base from V and 1 base from J, with 15 bases in between. This CDR3 is built from 16 residues. Germline loops: CDR1 DFQATT, CDR2 SNEGSKA (reference sequence). CDR3 DNA, as far as it was read: TGCAGTGCTAGAGGCGGGTCGGCTATTGGCACAGATACG. It yields the protein CSARGGSAIGTDT. The CDR3, in full, reads CSARGGSAIGTDTQYF.

CDR3 sequence reads: CASSLDPGTDTQYF. CDR3 bases read: TGTGCCAGCAGCTTAGATCCGGGGACAGATACG. The chain combines TRBV11-2 with TRBJ2-3, with D possibly being TRBD2 (5 bases). The CDR3 end falls 3 residues outside the read, so it is completed with the germline J gene. CDR3 length: 14 residues. V gave up 0 bases and J gave up 3 bases, with 7 bases separating them. CDR1 SGHAT and CDR2 FQNNGV come from the germline V gene.